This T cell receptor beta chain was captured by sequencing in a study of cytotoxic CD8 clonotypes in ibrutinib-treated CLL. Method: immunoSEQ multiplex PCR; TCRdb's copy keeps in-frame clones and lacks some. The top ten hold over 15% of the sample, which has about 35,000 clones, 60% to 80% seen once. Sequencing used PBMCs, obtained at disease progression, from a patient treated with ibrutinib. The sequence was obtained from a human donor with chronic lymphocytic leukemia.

This chain's CDR3 is CASSEEGGRIRSGANVLTF. CDR3 sequence (DNA): TGTGCCAGCAGTGAAGAAGGGGGCAGGATCCGCTCTGGGGCCAACGTCCTGACTTTC. This sequence joins TRBV6-1 and TRBJ2-6, with 7 bases identical to TRBD1. The J segment lost 0 bases and the V segment lost 1 base, leaving 9 bases of the junction unmatched. The CDR3 contains 19 residues. Germline CDR1 and CDR2: MNHNS and SASEGT.